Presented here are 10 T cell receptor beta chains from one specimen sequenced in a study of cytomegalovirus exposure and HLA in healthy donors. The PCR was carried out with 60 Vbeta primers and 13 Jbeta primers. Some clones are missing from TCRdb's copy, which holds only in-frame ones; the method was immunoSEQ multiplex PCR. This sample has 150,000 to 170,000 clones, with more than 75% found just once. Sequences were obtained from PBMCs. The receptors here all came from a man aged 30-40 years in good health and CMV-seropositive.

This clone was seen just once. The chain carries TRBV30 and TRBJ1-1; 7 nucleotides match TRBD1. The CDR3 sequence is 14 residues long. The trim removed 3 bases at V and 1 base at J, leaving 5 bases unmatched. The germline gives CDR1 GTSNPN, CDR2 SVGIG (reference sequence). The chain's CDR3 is CAWSRGQANTEAFF. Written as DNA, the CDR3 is TGTGCCTGGAGCCGAGGACAGGCGAACACTGAAGCTTTCTTT.

The CDR3 loop is CASSLIDRPNTEAFF. The DNA for the CDR3 is TGTGCCAGCAGCTTAATTGACAGACCGAACACTGAAGCTTTCTTT. The chain links TRBV7-8 to TRBJ1-1, with D possibly matching TRBD1 (5 bases). The V and J ends lost 2 bases and 1 base respectively, with 11 bases between them. Germline CDR1 and CDR2: SGHVS and FQNEAQ. The CDR3 runs to 15 residues. The full variable domain, with the rest looked up from reference TRBV7-8 and TRBJ1-1, is GAGVSQSPRYKVAKRGQDVALRCDPISGHVSLFWYQQALGQGPEFLTYFQNEAQLDKSGLPSDRFFAERPEGSVSTLKIQRTQQEDSAVYLCASSLIDRPNTEAFFGQGTRLTVV.

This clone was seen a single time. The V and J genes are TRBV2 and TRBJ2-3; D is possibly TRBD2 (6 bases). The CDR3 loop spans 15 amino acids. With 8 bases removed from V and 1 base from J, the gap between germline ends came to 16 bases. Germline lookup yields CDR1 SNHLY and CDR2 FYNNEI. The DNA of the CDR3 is TGTGCCAGCTCCCGAATCGGGGAGGGCACAGATACGCAGTATTTT. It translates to CASSRIGEGTDTQYF.

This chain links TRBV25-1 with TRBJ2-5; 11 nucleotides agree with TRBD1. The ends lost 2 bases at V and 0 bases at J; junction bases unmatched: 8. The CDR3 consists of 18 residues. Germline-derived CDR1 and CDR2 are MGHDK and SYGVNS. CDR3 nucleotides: TGTGCCAGCAGTGAACCCCTCGGACAGGGGGCGAACCAAGAGACCCAGTACTTC. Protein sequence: CASSEPLGQGANQETQYF.

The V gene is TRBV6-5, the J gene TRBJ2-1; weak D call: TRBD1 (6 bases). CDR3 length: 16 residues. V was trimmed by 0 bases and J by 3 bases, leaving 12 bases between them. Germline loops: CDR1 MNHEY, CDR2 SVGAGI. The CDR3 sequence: CASSYSPGHLYNEQFF. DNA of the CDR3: TGTGCCAGCAGTTACTCCCCGGGACACCTCTACAATGAGCAGTTCTTC.

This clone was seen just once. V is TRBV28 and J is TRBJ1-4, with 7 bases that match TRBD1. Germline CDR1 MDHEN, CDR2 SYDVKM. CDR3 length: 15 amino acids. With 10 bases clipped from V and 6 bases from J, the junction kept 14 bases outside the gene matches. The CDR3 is CATTGSEGADEKLFF. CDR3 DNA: TGTGCCACCACGGGAAGTGAGGGGGCTGATGAAAAACTGTTTTTT.

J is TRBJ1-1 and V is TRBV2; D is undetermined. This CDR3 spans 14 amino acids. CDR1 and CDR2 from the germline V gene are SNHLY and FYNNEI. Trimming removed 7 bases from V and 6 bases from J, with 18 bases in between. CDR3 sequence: CASTRWRQIAEAFF. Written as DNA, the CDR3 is TGTGCCAGCACCAGGTGGAGGCAAATCGCTGAAGCTTTCTTT.

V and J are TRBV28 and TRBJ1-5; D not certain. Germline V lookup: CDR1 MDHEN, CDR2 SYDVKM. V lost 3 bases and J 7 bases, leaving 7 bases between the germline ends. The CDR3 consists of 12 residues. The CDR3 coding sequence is TGTGCCAGCAGTTTTAGTGCGCAGCCCCAGCATTTT. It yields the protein CASSFSAQPQHF.

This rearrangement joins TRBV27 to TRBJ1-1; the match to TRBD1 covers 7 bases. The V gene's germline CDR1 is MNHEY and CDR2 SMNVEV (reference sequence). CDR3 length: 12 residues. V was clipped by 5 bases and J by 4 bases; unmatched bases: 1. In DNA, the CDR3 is TGTGCCAGCAGTCGACAGGGCACTGAAGCTTTCTTT. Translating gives CASSRQGTEAFF.

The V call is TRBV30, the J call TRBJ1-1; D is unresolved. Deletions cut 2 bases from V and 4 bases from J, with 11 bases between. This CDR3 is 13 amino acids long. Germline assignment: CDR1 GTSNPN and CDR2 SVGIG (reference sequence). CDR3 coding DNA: TGTGCCTGGAGTTACCGACAAGTCACTGAAGCTTTCTTT. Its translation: CAWSYRQVTEAFF. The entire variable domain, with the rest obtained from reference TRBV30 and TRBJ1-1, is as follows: SQTIHQWPATLVQPVGSPLSLECTVEGTSNPNLYWYRQAAGRGLQLLFYSVGIGQISSEVPQNLSASRPQDRQFILSSKKLLLSDSGFYLCAWSYRQVTEAFFGQGTRLTVV.